In this sample, the clone carrying this T cell receptor (beta chain) turned up a few times. Its antigen is not known. This entry comes from a study of T cells in Graves' hyperthyroidism and ophthalmopathy. Study at large: Peripheral blood was acquired at first diagnosis, ahead of any therapy whatsoever. Study-level findings and limits: Within blood appeared most thyroid clonotypes that had expanded above 0.001.

Regions amplified from RNA transcripts were the TCR beta CDR3 regions. HTBI primers were used for first-round RT-PCR of the TCR CDR3. Each CDR3 protein is one row after TCRdb ran MiXCR on the multiplex PCR reads. Of 380,000 or so distinct CDR3 sequences listed, approximately 14% are singletons. The CDR3 contains 15 residues. Germline CDR1 and CDR2: LNHDA and SQIVND (reference sequence). The trim removed 6 bases at V and 3 bases at J, leaving 6 bases unmatched. This receptor was taken from a young woman with Graves' hyperthyroidism. Sequencing was performed on blood. This chain uses TRBV19 with TRBJ1-1; 11 nucleotides align to TRBD1. The CDR3 DNA sequence: TGTGCCAGTAGGGGGGACAGGGGGAGTTACACTGAAGCTTTCTTT. It specifies CASRGDRGSYTEAFF.